The rows below give T cell receptor beta chains drawn from one sample of a study of T cell responses to AZD1222 COVID-19 vaccine. The data were produced by immunoSEQ multiplex PCR, yet TCRdb's version contains in-frame clones alone and is incomplete. The sample lists approximately 200,000 clones, 88% seen once, with around 7.9% in the top ten. The starting material was peripheral blood, obtained on day 0 of AZD1222 vaccination. The receptor source for this set is an adult in good health. The CDR3 runs from the conserved cysteine through the conserved F or W. Not every row has a clone size; where given, it reads once, few, many or a size class.

size	V	J	CDR3
.	TRBV12-3/TRBV12-4	TRBJ1-1	CASSATTNTEAFF
.	TRBV20-1	TRBJ2-3	CSAPRDTQYF
once	TRBV4-1	TRBJ2-2	CASSLTGGVGELFF
.	TRBV7-3	TRBJ2-7	CASSSTGGHEQYF
.	TRBV7-6	TRBJ1-3	CASSLNPLAGSGNTIYF
few	TRBV7-2	TRBJ1-6	CASSLGGYNSPLHF
.	TRBV10-1	TRBJ1-3	CASSEHLGGRRHTIYF
.	TRBV18	TRBJ2-5	CASSSTATLGTQYF
.	TRBV9	TRBJ2-2	CASSVAPGGGAINTGELFF
.	TRBV27	TRBJ2-7	CASSTTGPHYEQYF
few	TRBV7-8	TRBJ2-7	CASSLGTGGWEQYF
.	TRBV30	TRBJ2-1	CAWRGRQGFYNEQFF
.	TRBV5-4	TRBJ1-1	CASSTGPRTPEAFF
few	TRBV4-1	TRBJ1-2	CASSQVGQDYGYTF
.	TRBV7-6	TRBJ2-7	CASSLDPGLGEQYF
.	TRBV7-8	TRBJ1-6	CASSLAAVGNSPLHF
.	TRBV10-2	TRBJ2-5	CASSEWGSGQETQYF
.	TRBV29-1	TRBJ1-1	CSVGGEGTEAFF
.	TRBV30	TRBJ1-6	CAWSVGVDNSPLHF
.	TRBV10-3	TRBJ1-5	CATVISNQPQHF
few	TRBV2	TRBJ1-3	CASSDTDRDPDGNTIYF
.	TRBV5-1	TRBJ1-6	CASSLHHENSPLHF
.	TRBV13	TRBJ2-1	CASSIEIAGGNEQFF
.	TRBV28	TRBJ1-2	CASSPGTGIYGYTF
few	TRBV7-2	TRBJ1-6	CASSLATTSVNSPLHF
.	TRBV13	TRBJ2-2	CASSSELFLNGGLNTGELFF